This TCR beta chain was observed in a study of T cells in Graves' hyperthyroidism and ophthalmopathy. There are 14 residues in the CDR3. With 3 bases removed from V and 5 bases from J, the gap between germline ends came to 14 bases. Looked up from germline, CDR1 is LNHDA and CDR2 is SQIVND (reference sequence). This clonotype was observed at least ten times. Amplification of TCR beta CDR3 regions was performed using RNA transcripts as template. Using the HTBI primer set, a first-round RT-PCR was run on the TCR CDR3. A single record per CDR3 protein comes from TCRdb applying MiXCR to the multiplex PCR reads. Among fewer than 750,000 distinct CDR3 sequences listed, roughly 15% were seen once.

The sequencing sample was made of blood. The source is a woman aged 40 to 50 with Graves' ophthalmopathy. The chain combines TRBV19 with TRBJ2-7; D tentatively fits TRBD1 or TRBD2 (5 bases each). DNA for the CDR3: TGTGCCAGTAGTATGTCCGGGATGGGGGACGAGCAGTACTTC. As protein: CASSMSGMGDEQYF. Complete variable domain (other parts from reference TRBV19 and TRBJ2-7): DGGITQSPKYLFRKEGQNVTLSCEQNLNHDAMYWYRQDPGQGLRLIYYSQIVNDFQKGDIAEGYSVSREKKESFPLTVTSAQKNPTAFYLCASSMSGMGDEQYFGPGTRLTVT.